The T cell receptor (beta chain) under discussion was sequenced for a study of long-term antiretroviral therapy in people with HIV. This was the immunoSEQ v3.0 assay at survey level. TCRdb keeps only in-frame clones here, not all; method: immunoSEQ multiplex PCR. The sample yields 25,000 to 35,000 clones, approximately 87% seen once. Looked up from germline, CDR1 is MDHEN and CDR2 is SYDVKM. CDR3 size: 15 residues. V was clipped by 6 bases and J by 3 bases; unmatched bases: 8. The specimen comprised unsorted PBMCs, sampled 0.5 years after starting antiretroviral therapy. The chain combines TRBV28 with TRBJ2-1, with 7 bases fitting TRBD2. This TCR was sampled from a woman younger than 30 with HIV. The CDR3 bases are TGTGCCAGCAGCCCCCCGCGGGAGTTCTACAATGAGCAGTTCTTC. Encoded protein: CASSPPREFYNEQFF.